The 4 T cell receptor beta chains given below trace back to one sample, sequenced in a study of cytomegalovirus exposure and HLA in healthy donors. The PCR made use of 60 Vbeta and 13 Jbeta primers. Sequencing used immunoSEQ multiplex PCR; TCRdb keeps in-frame clones, though not all of them. The sample consists of around 170,000 clones, about 82% of them appearing once. Sequencing was performed on PBMCs. Receptors originate from a man between 18 and 29 years old in good health and CMV-seronegative.

The chain employs TRBV19 and TRBJ2-5, with D hard to call. The CDR3 length is 14 residues. V was pared by 3 bases and J by 2 bases, with 10 bases between. CDR1 is LNHDA, CDR2 SQIVND, per germline (reference sequence). This CDR3 reads CASSISQVQETQYF. The CDR3 DNA is TGTGCCAGTAGTATTTCTCAGGTACAAGAGACCCAGTACTTC.

In this sample, this clone turned up once. The chain couples TRBV14 to TRBJ1-2, with TRBD1 identical over 8 bases. Germline V CDR1 and CDR2: SGHDN, FVKESK. The CDR3 runs to 15 residues. V was pared by 1 base and J by 8 bases, with 9 bases of the junction left unmatched. CDR3 in DNA: TGTGCCAGCAGCCAAGCCACGACAGGGGTCGGAGGCTACACCTTC. Translating it yields CASSQATTGVGGYTF.

This chain uses TRBV21-1 with TRBJ1-1; the table assigns TRBD1, which was not confirmed against the DNA. TRBV21-1 is tagged as a pseudogene. The CDR3 sequence is 16 residues long. The CDR3 sequence: CASSKKLGQRDTEAFF. In DNA, the CDR3 is TGTGCCAGCAGCAAAAAGTTGGGACAGCGGGACACTGAAGCTTTCTTT.

This clone was counted between two and nine times. J is TRBJ2-5 and V is TRBV7-9; 8 bases align to TRBD2. Germline V CDR1 and CDR2: SEHNR, FQNEAQ (reference sequence). V lost 2 bases to trimming and J lost 5 bases; unmatched junction nucleotides: 1. The CDR3 spans 13 residues. The CDR3 sequence is CASSLSGGETQYF. CDR3 DNA: TGTGCCAGCAGCTTATCGGGGGGGGAGACCCAGTACTTC.